The 30 T cell receptor beta chains listed next were all sequenced from one sample in a study of blood T cell repertoires in COVID-19. The protocol was immunoSEQ multiplex PCR, while the TCRdb copy is restricted to in-frame clones and leaves out a portion. The sample lists 270,000 or so clones; roughly 90% were seen once. The material sequenced was PBMCs or T cells enriched from blood (not recorded which). The receptors originated from a man aged 35 to 55 who had been exposed to COVID-19.

This clone was counted a single time. The chain combines TRBV6-2 or TRBV6-3 with TRBJ1-6; no firm D call. The V end lost 2 bases, the J end lost 12 bases, and 8 bases lay between the germline ends. Germline CDR1 reads MNHEY; CDR2 reads SVGEGT. CDR3 length: 12 residues. The DNA for the CDR3 is TGTGCCAGCAGTTACACAGCACAACCCCTCCACTTT. Protein sequence: CASSYTAQPLHF.

This clone was seen only a few times. V usage is TRBV5-1 and J usage is TRBJ2-1; 10 bases line up with TRBD1. CDR3 size: 15 residues. The V segment lost 0 bases and the J segment 7 bases; nucleotides outside the gene matches: 4. Germline CDR1 is SGHRS and CDR2 is YFSETQ. CDR3 sequence (DNA): TGCGCCAGCAGCTTGGGGACAGGGGGGCGAAATGAGCAGTTCTTC. This sequence encodes CASSLGTGGRNEQFF. The variable domain in full, completed from reference TRBV5-1 and TRBJ2-1, reads KAGVTQTPRYLIKTRGQQVTLSCSPISGHRSVSWYQQTPGQGLQFLFEYFSETQRNKGNFPGRFSGRQFSNSRSEMNVSTLELGDSALYLCASSLGTGGRNEQFFGPGTRLTVL.

The chain has TRBV19 and TRBJ1-3, with D maybe TRBD1 (5 bases). Trimming left V 10 bases short and J 2 bases short, with 12 bases between. Germline lookup yields CDR1 LNHDA and CDR2 SQIVND (reference sequence). The CDR3 is 13 amino acids. DNA for the CDR3: TGTGCCACCGGGGGAGGGACTGGAAACACCATATATTTT. It is translated as CATGGGTGNTIYF.

V and J are TRBV28 and TRBJ1-2; D uncertain. V lost 2 bases and J lost 8, with 9 bases in between. The CDR3 runs to 12 residues. CDR1 is MDHEN and CDR2 is SYDVKM in the germline V gene. CDR3 DNA: TGTGCCAGCAGTTTAAGGGCGGGAGGCTACACCTTC. Amino acids: CASSLRAGGYTF.

The CDR3, as DNA: TGTGCCAGCTCACTACAGAATGAGCAGTTCTTC. Protein: CASSLQNEQFF. V usage is TRBV18 and J usage is TRBJ2-1; D remains unclear. V dropped 4 bases and J dropped 7 bases, with 5 bases sitting between them. Germline CDR1 KGHSH, CDR2 LQKENI. The CDR3 extends over 11 amino acids.

The V gene is TRBV5-4, the J gene TRBJ2-7; D not resolved. This CDR3 comprises 16 residues. Germline V CDR1 and CDR2: SGHNT, YYREEE (reference sequence). Trimming took 0 bases from V and 0 from J, leaving 13 bases between them. CDR3 sequence reads: CASSLGLHSSSYEQYF. CDR3 nucleotides: TGTGCCAGCAGCTTGGGACTCCACTCGAGCTCCTACGAGCAGTACTTC.

The chain carries TRBV20-1 and TRBJ2-7, with 9 bases that match TRBD2. The CDR3 contains 10 residues. Germline loops: CDR1 DFQATT, CDR2 SNEGSKA (reference sequence). CDR3 in DNA: TGCAGCGCGCGGGAGGGAGAGCAGTACTTC. It is translated as CSAREGEQYF.

This clone showed up just once. This chain connects TRBV5-1 to TRBJ2-7, with TRBD1 matching over 8 bases. Per germline, CDR1 SGHRS and CDR2 YFSETQ. The trim removed 0 bases at V and 3 bases at J, leaving 2 bases unmatched. This CDR3 is built from 14 residues. CDR3 protein: CASSLAGQGYEQYF. As DNA, the CDR3 is TGCGCCAGCAGCTTGGCCGGACAGGGCTACGAGCAGTACTTC.

J is TRBJ2-1 and V is TRBV19, with a weak D call TRBD2 (7 bases). This CDR3 is 17 amino acids long. Germline V gene data show CDR1 as LNHDA and CDR2 as SQIVND (reference sequence). V lost 10 bases and J lost 5, with 27 bases in between. The DNA for the CDR3 is TGTGCCACCCAGCGCGTGGTAGGGGGGGGGTTTGACAATGAGCAGTTCTTC. Amino acid sequence: CATQRVVGGGFDNEQFF.

The chain joins TRBV7-2 to TRBJ1-6, with a weak D call TRBD1 (5 bases). V dropped 4 bases and J dropped 5 bases, with 9 bases sitting between them. The length of the CDR3 is 14 residues. The germline V gene has CDR1 SGHTA and CDR2 FQGNSA. The CDR3 nucleotides are TGTGCCAGCAGCTCGCAGGGAAATAATTCACCCCTCCACTTT. Translated, it gives CASSSQGNNSPLHF.

The genes are TRBV11-3 and TRBJ2-1, with D perhaps TRBD2 (6 bases). The germline V gene encodes CDR1 SGHNT and CDR2 YENEEA. There are 14 residues in the CDR3. V gave up 1 base and J gave up 3 bases, with 7 bases separating them. The CDR3 nucleotides are TGTGCCAGCAGCTTAGGGCGGGACTACAATGAGCAGTTCTTC. Translating gives CASSLGRDYNEQFF.

The chain recombines TRBV28 with TRBJ1-2; 9 bases match TRBD1. The CDR3 extends over 14 amino acids. Germline loops: CDR1 MDHEN, CDR2 SYDVKM. V dropped 6 bases and J dropped 7; count of bases not matched to a gene: 9. CDR3 coding DNA: TGTGCCAGCAGCCAGAACAGGGGGCGCCGTGGCTACACCTTC. It encodes CASSQNRGRRGYTF.

A single count supports this clone. The chain joins TRBV12-5 to TRBJ2-4; 7 bases map to TRBD2. Germline V gene lookup returns CDR1 LGHNT and CDR2 FRNRAP. The CDR3 totals 15 residues. J lost 3 bases, V lost 5 bases, and 7 bases had no gene match. The CDR3 spells CASGRAGVSKNIQYF. The CDR3 bases are TGTGCTAGTGGTCGGGCGGGAGTGAGCAAAAACATTCAGTACTTC.

The gene calls are TRBV9 and TRBJ1-2; 7 bases agree with TRBD1. This CDR3 has 16 residues. V lost 0 bases and J lost 5; bases outside the gene matches: 10. Per germline, CDR1 SGDLS and CDR2 YYNGEE. The CDR3 DNA follows: TGTGCCAGCAGCGTAGCCCCCCGGGACAGCGATTATGGCTACACCTTC. It is translated as CASSVAPRDSDYGYTF. Together with reference TRBV9 and TRBJ1-2, the CDR3 gives the full variable domain: DSGVTQTPKHLITATGQRVTLRCSPRSGDLSVYWYQQSLDQGLQFLIQYYNGEERAKGNILERFSAQQFPDLHSELNLSSLELGDSALYFCASSVAPRDSDYGYTFGSGTRLTVV.

The chain uses TRBV19 and TRBJ2-3; TRBD2 might be the D (6 bases). Between the trimmed V and J ends, which lost 0 bases and 2 bases, there was a span of 12 bases. The CDR3 runs 16 residues. Germline V gene data show CDR1 as LNHDA and CDR2 as SQIVND (reference sequence). The CDR3 DNA is TGTGCCAGTAGTATAGATGTAGCGGCTCCCACAGATACGCAGTATTTT. Protein: CASSIDVAAPTDTQYF.

The chain couples TRBV14 to TRBJ2-7, with 8 bases matching TRBD1. The CDR3 runs to 20 residues. The junction had 18 bases not matched to a gene; V was cut back by 0 bases and J by 2 bases. Germline assignment: CDR1 SGHDN and CDR2 FVKESK. The CDR3 coding sequence is TGTGCCAGCAGCCAAGAGTTTTGGACAGGGTCTAATTTGCCAGCCTACGAGCAGTACTTC. Protein: CASSQEFWTGSNLPAYEQYF.

The chain uses TRBV24-1 and TRBJ2-2; D not certain. Trimming left V 6 bases short and J 4 bases short, with 5 bases between. This CDR3 spans 12 amino acids. Germline loops: CDR1 KGHDR, CDR2 SFDVKD. CDR3 sequence: CATSLFTGELFF. CDR3 coding DNA: TGTGCCACCAGTTTATTCACCGGGGAGCTGTTTTTT.

The genes are TRBV5-1 and TRBJ2-7; a weak D match, TRBD1 (5 bases). Per the germline V gene, CDR1 is SGHRS and CDR2 is YFSETQ. CDR3 length: 15 amino acids. Trimming shortened V by 1 base and J by 1 base, and 12 bases separated the two germline ends. The CDR3 protein is CASSLNAQESYEQYF. The DNA for the CDR3 is TGCGCCAGCAGCTTGAATGCACAGGAATCCTACGAGCAGTACTTC.

V and J are TRBV10-3 and TRBJ2-2; 10 bases map to TRBD1. The CDR3 is made up of 17 amino acids. Germline lookup yields CDR1 ENHRY and CDR2 SYGVKD. The V segment lost 2 bases and the J segment 5 bases; nucleotides outside the gene matches: 8. The DNA of the CDR3 is TGTGCCATCAGTGAGAGTGTGGGGACAGGGGAAACCGGGGAGCTGTTTTTT. Amino acid sequence: CAISESVGTGETGELFF.

The chain combines TRBV3-1 (or the pseudogene TRBV3-2) with TRBJ2-1; a possible D gene is TRBD1 (6 bases). Germline CDR1 and CDR2: LGHDT and YNNKEL (reference sequence). V was cut by 1 base and J by 2 bases, with 9 bases left in between. This CDR3 comprises 15 residues. CDR3 nucleotides: TGTGCCAGCAGCCAAGGCAGGGGCCCCTACAATGAGCAGTTCTTC. It codes for CASSQGRGPYNEQFF.

This clone has just one count. The chain employs TRBV7-9 and TRBJ1-2, with 10 bases fitting TRBD1. The germline V gene has CDR1 SEHNR and CDR2 FQNEAQ (reference sequence). CDR3 length: 13 amino acids. V shed 5 bases, J shed 6 bases, and the junction held 3 bases outside the gene matches. Here the CDR3 DNA reads TGTGCCAGCAGCCTGGACAGGGGGGATGGCTACACCTTC. Amino acids: CASSLDRGDGYTF.

The gene calls are TRBV27 and TRBJ1-4; TRBD1 might be the D (6 bases). Germline assignment: CDR1 MNHEY and CDR2 SMNVEV (reference sequence). The V gene lost 6 bases and the J gene lost 4 bases, with 15 bases spanning the gap. The CDR3 runs to 15 residues. The CDR3 sequence: CASRTGTRRNEKLFF. CDR3 sequence (DNA): TGTGCCAGCAGGACCGGGACAAGGCGTAATGAAAAACTGTTTTTT.

The chain recombines TRBV24-1 with TRBJ2-1; 9 bases are a match to TRBD2. Germline V gene lookup returns CDR1 KGHDR and CDR2 SFDVKD. V shed 4 bases, J shed 8 bases, and the junction held 14 bases outside the gene matches. The CDR3 extends over 17 amino acids. CDR3 in amino acids: CATSEPGTSFMGDEQFF. CDR3 in DNA: TGTGCCACCAGTGAACCCGGGACTAGCTTCATGGGGGATGAGCAGTTCTTC.

This clone was detected only a few times. The chain links TRBV2 to TRBJ2-1, with 8 nucleotides matching TRBD1. Germline CDR1 reads SNHLY; CDR2 reads FYNNEI. The J segment lost 6 bases and the V segment lost 6 bases, leaving 4 bases of the junction unmatched. The CDR3 spans 13 residues. The CDR3 is CASRGQGSNEQFF. The DNA for the CDR3 is TGTGCCAGCAGAGGACAGGGAAGCAATGAGCAGTTCTTC.

This sequence joins TRBV21-1 and TRBJ2-3; the listed D gene, TRBD2, was not tested against the DNA. TRBV21-1 has pseudogene status. The CDR3 length is 18 residues. The CDR3 protein is CASSTGGRLAISTDTQYF. CDR3 DNA sequence: TGTGCCAGCAGCACAGGCGGAAGACTAGCGATAAGCACAGATACGCAGTATTTT.

The chain employs TRBV5-4 and TRBJ2-7; a possible D gene is TRBD2 (5 bases). The germline V gene has CDR1 SGHNT and CDR2 YYREEE (reference sequence). This CDR3 contains 14 residues. V was trimmed by 1 base and J by 2 bases, leaving 10 bases between them. This chain's CDR3 is CASSLIAPTYEQYF. The CDR3 nucleotides read TGTGCCAGCAGCTTGATAGCGCCGACCTACGAGCAGTACTTC. Full variable domain (outside the CDR3, taken from reference TRBV5-4 and TRBJ2-7): ETGVTQSPTHLIKTRGQQVTLRCSSQSGHNTVSWYQQALGQGPQFIFQYYREEENGRGNFPPRFSGLQFPNYSSELNVNALELDDSALYLCASSLIAPTYEQYFGPGTRLTVT.

J is TRBJ2-1 and V is TRBV7-6; 10 positions agree with TRBD2. The CDR3 is 16 amino acids. Trimming at V came to 2 bases and at J to 3 bases, leaving 4 bases not matched to a gene. Germline values: CDR1 SGHVS, CDR2 FNYEAQ. DNA of the CDR3: TGTGCCAGCAGCTTATCAGCGGGGGGGAACTACAATGAGCAGTTCTTC. Translated, it gives CASSLSAGGNYNEQFF.

This clone was recorded a few times. The chain employs TRBV3-1 (or the pseudogene TRBV3-2) and TRBJ1-1, with TRBD1 as a possible D gene (6 bases). From germline, CDR1 is LGHDT and CDR2 YNNKEL (reference sequence). The germline V and J ends were trimmed by 7 bases and 2 bases, with 14 bases remaining between them. The CDR3 spans 14 residues. CDR3 in amino acids: CASTDRYLNTEAFF. CDR3 DNA sequence: TGTGCCAGCACCGACAGGTACCTAAACACTGAAGCTTTCTTT.

The chain has TRBV7-2 and TRBJ2-5; 10 bases fit TRBD2. Unmatched junction bases numbered 7, after V lost 7 bases and J lost 2 bases. CDR3 length equals 15 residues. Germline CDR1 reads SGHTA; CDR2 reads FQGNSA. CDR3 sequence (DNA): TGTGCCAGCAAAGCGGGAGGGGCGGGGCAAGAGACCCAGTACTTC. Translated: CASKAGGAGQETQYF. The whole variable domain, remainder taken from reference TRBV7-2 and TRBJ2-5, is GAGVSQSPSNKVTEKGKDVELRCDPISGHTALYWYRQSLGQGLEFLIYFQGNSAPDKSGLPSDRFSAERTGGSVSTLTIQRTQQEDSAVYLCASKAGGAGQETQYFGPGTRLLVL.

This rearrangement joins TRBV5-5 to TRBJ1-5, with 12 positions matching TRBD1. Germline loops: CDR1 SGHKS, CDR2 YYEKEE (reference sequence). The CDR3 consists of 15 residues. V gave up 4 bases and J gave up 6 bases; unmatched junction bases: 5. The CDR3, as DNA: TGTGCCAGCAGCCCGGGGACAGGGGGCGTTCAGCCCCAGCATTTT. Translation gives CASSPGTGGVQPQHF.